Listed here is a single T cell receptor (beta chain). Its target is not known. Donors were 10 to 12 juvenile idiopathic arthritis patients with active disease. Median age about 12 years (roughly 2.1-22.9); median disease duration about 7 years (0.2-19.1). Assay used: immunoSEQ multiplex PCR; TCRdb lists only in-frame clones, some missing. The listing contains approximately 6,400 clones. This sample is part of a study of synovial regulatory T cells in juvenile arthritis. Study-wide findings and caveats: Synovial Treg CDR3 sequences overlapped more with iaTregs than other circulating Tregs. iaTreg TCR repertoires were largely private across patients and partially overlapped synovial Teff and blood CPL.

CDR1 and CDR2 (germline): SGHTA, FQGNSA. The CDR3 spans 14 residues. No DNA sequence was recorded. Input material: Treg cells from blood. Subset described: remaining (HLA-DR-negative) circulating blood Treg cells. The V call is TRBV7-2, the J call TRBJ1-2. The sequence derives from a donor younger than 30 with juvenile idiopathic arthritis. The CDR3 spells CASSSLERTKGYTF.